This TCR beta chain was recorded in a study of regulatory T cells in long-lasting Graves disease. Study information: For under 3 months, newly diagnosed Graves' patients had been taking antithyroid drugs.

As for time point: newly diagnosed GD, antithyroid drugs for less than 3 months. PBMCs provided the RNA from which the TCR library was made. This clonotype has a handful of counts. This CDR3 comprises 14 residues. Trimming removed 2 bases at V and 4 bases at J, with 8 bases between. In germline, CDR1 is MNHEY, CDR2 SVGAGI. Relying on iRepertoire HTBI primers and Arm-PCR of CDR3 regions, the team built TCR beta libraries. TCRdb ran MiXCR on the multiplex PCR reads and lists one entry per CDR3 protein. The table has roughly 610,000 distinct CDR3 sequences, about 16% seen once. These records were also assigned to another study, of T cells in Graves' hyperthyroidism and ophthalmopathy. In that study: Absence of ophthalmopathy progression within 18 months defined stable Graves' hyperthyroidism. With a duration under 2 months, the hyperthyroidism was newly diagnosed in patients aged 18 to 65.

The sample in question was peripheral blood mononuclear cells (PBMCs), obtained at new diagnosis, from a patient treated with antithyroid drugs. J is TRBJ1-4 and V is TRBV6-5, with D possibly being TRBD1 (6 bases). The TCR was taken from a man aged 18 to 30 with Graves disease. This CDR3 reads CASSYGQLNEKLFF. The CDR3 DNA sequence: TGTGCCAGCAGTTACGGACAGCTTAATGAAAAACTGTTTTTT.